These 22 T cell receptor beta chains originate from one sample sequenced in a study of Tregs in tolerant kidney transplant recipients. Generated by immunoSEQ multiplex PCR, the TCRdb table keeps only in-frame clones and is missing some. The top ten hold around 4% of the sample, which has approximately 65,000 clones, about 83% seen once. Material for sequencing was CD4+ T cells from blood. These TCRs come from a human donor in good health.

This clone was seen only a few times. The J gene is TRBJ2-1, the V gene TRBV7-2; D is undetermined. Germline lookup yields CDR1 SGHTA and CDR2 FQGNSA. Deletions cut 5 bases from V and 3 bases from J, with 11 bases between. This CDR3 contains 14 residues. Here the CDR3 DNA reads TGTGCCAGCAGCCCCGACCCCCGCTACAATGAGCAGTTCTTC. This translates into CASSPDPRYNEQFF.

The chain employs TRBV4-1 and TRBJ1-5; no clear D. The V and J ends lost 1 base and 9 bases respectively, with 10 bases between them. The CDR3 is 13 residues long. Germline V gives CDR1 MGHRA, CDR2 YSYEKL. This CDR3 reads CASSQVVPAPQHF. The DNA of the CDR3 is TGCGCCAGCAGCCAAGTCGTGCCGGCGCCCCAGCATTTT.

The rearrangement joins TRBV19 to TRBJ1-4; D ambiguous. The CDR3 consists of 15 residues. The germline V and J ends were trimmed by 1 base and 5 bases, with 11 bases remaining between them. In germline, CDR1 is LNHDA, CDR2 SQIVND (reference sequence). The CDR3 coding sequence is TGTGCCAGTAGTATAGGTCGGATCAAAAATGAAAAACTGTTTTTT. This codes for CASSIGRIKNEKLFF.

This chain uses TRBV6-5 with TRBJ2-3; tentatively, D is TRBD2 (6 bases). CDR1 is MNHEY and CDR2 is SVGAGI in the germline V gene. V was pared by 2 bases and J by 4 bases, with 10 bases between. The CDR3 length is 14 residues. The CDR3 sequence is CASSYRGAADTQYF. The CDR3 DNA reads as TGTGCCAGCAGTTACCGCGGGGCAGCAGATACGCAGTATTTT.

The V call is TRBV4-3, the J call TRBJ2-1; TRBD2 matches 8 bases. The germline gives CDR1 LGHNA, CDR2 YSLEER. This CDR3 region has 18 residues. V gave up 0 bases and J gave up 1 base; unmatched junction bases: 8. The CDR3 region is CASSQDRLAGPSYNEQFF. CDR3 nucleotides: TGCGCCAGCAGCCAAGATCGGCTAGCGGGCCCTTCCTACAATGAGCAGTTCTTC.

This clone came up a few times. The chain links TRBV7-2 to TRBJ2-5; 9 bases are shared with TRBD2. The germline V gene has CDR1 SGHTA and CDR2 FQGNSA. This CDR3 spans 17 amino acids. Trimming removed 1 base from V and 4 bases from J; junction bases left unmatched: 10. The CDR3 sequence is CASSLGVAGVAAETQYF. In DNA form, the CDR3 reads TGTGCCAGCAGCTTAGGGGTAGCGGGAGTGGCGGCAGAGACCCAGTACTTC. Variable domain in full (rest from reference TRBV7-2 and TRBJ2-5): GAGVSQSPSNKVTEKGKDVELRCDPISGHTALYWYRQSLGQGLEFLIYFQGNSAPDKSGLPSDRFSAERTGGSVSTLTIQRTQQEDSAVYLCASSLGVAGVAAETQYFGPGTRLLVL.

J is TRBJ2-7 and V is TRBV5-1, with D perhaps matching TRBD2 (5 bases). Trimming pared 4 bases from V and 1 base from J, leaving 12 bases between. CDR1 and CDR2 (germline): SGHRS, YFSETQ. The CDR3 runs to 14 residues. The CDR3 coding sequence is TGCGCCAGCAGCCCGAGGACTGAATCCTACGAGCAGTACTTC. It specifies CASSPRTESYEQYF. Together with reference TRBV5-1 and TRBJ2-7, the CDR3 gives the full variable domain: KAGVTQTPRYLIKTRGQQVTLSCSPISGHRSVSWYQQTPGQGLQFLFEYFSETQRNKGNFPGRFSGRQFSNSRSEMNVSTLELGDSALYLCASSPRTESYEQYFGPGTRLTVT.

V is TRBV25-1 and J is TRBJ1-1; D uncertain. CDR1 MGHDK and CDR2 SYGVNS come from the germline V gene. The V end was cut by 8 bases, the J end by 1 base, with 11 bases between. The length of the CDR3 is 13 residues. The CDR3 DNA reads TGTGCCAGCTTACCTGACCCGAACACTGAAGCTTTCTTT. Its protein product is CASLPDPNTEAFF.

This rearrangement joins TRBV7-2 to TRBJ2-7; possible D gene TRBD1, 6 bases. Germline assignment: CDR1 SGHTA and CDR2 FQGNSA. The CDR3 loop spans 15 amino acids. Trimming left V 5 bases short and J 3 bases short, with 17 bases between. This chain's CDR3 is CASSQGWGRYYEQYF. DNA of the CDR3: TGTGCCAGCAGCCAAGGTTGGGGGCGGTACTACGAGCAGTACTTC.

V usage is TRBV21-1 and J usage is TRBJ2-1. TRBV21-1 is annotated as a pseudogene. The CDR3 totals 21 residues. CDR3 loop: CASSKSVSGTSWASSYNEQFF. In DNA, the CDR3 is TGTGCCAGCAGCAAAAGTGTATCCGGGACCTCATGGGCCAGCTCCTACAATGAGCAGTTCTTC.

The rearrangement uses TRBV7-3 and TRBJ1-2, with unresolved D. The CDR3 totals 13 residues. The ends were cut back, 5 bases at V and 5 bases at J, with 12 bases in the middle. Germline assignment: CDR1 SGHTA and CDR2 FQGTGA. For the CDR3, the DNA is TGTGCCAGCAGCCCAGTGGAGGGATATGGCTACACCTTC. This codes for CASSPVEGYGYTF.

The chain recombines TRBV11-2 with TRBJ1-6; 9 nucleotides agree with TRBD1. The CDR3 spans 17 residues. Germline V CDR1 and CDR2: SGHAT, FQNNGV. Germline trimming cut 5 bases from V and 0 bases from J; bases unmatched to any gene: 5. The CDR3 region is CASSPDRGPSYNSPLHF. For the CDR3, the DNA is TGTGCCAGCAGCCCGGACAGGGGTCCCTCCTATAATTCACCCCTCCACTTT.

In its sample, this clone was seen a few times. The genes are TRBV21-1 and TRBJ2-7; the D segment call TRBD1 is taken from the table without a DNA check. TRBV21-1 constitutes a pseudogene. The CDR3 covers 17 residues. CDR3 in amino acids: CASSKSLTGGPPYEQYF. CDR3 bases: TGTGCCAGCAGCAAATCCCTGACAGGGGGCCCTCCCTACGAGCAGTACTTC.

The gene calls are TRBV7-2 and TRBJ2-1, with D hard to call. The germline V and J ends were trimmed by 5 bases and 8 bases, with 16 bases remaining between them. Per the germline V gene, CDR1 is SGHTA and CDR2 is FQGNSA. This CDR3 region has 14 residues. In nucleotides, the CDR3 is TGTGCCAGCAGCCTACTCCCCCCTTCCGATGAGCAGTTCTTC. Residues: CASSLLPPSDEQFF. Drawing the rest from reference TRBV7-2 and TRBJ2-1, the complete variable domain is GAGVSQSPSNKVTEKGKDVELRCDPISGHTALYWYRQSLGQGLEFLIYFQGNSAPDKSGLPSDRFSAERTGGSVSTLTIQRTQQEDSAVYLCASSLLPPSDEQFFGPGTRLTVL.

V is TRBV10-3 and J is TRBJ2-7; weak D call: TRBD1 (8 bases). The CDR3 length is 15 residues. The V and J ends lost 8 bases and 1 base respectively, with 18 bases between them. The germline gives CDR1 ENHRY, CDR2 SYGVKD. The chain's CDR3 is CAIEPGQGGSYEQYF. CDR3 in DNA: TGTGCCATCGAACCCGGACAGGGAGGGTCCTACGAGCAGTACTTC.

V usage is TRBV18 and J usage is TRBJ2-3; TRBD2 matches 8 bases. In germline, CDR1 is KGHSH, CDR2 LQKENI. V trimming: 3 bases; J trimming: 3 bases; junction bases outside the gene matches: 8. CDR3 size: 16 residues. The CDR3 nucleotides read TGTGCCAGCTCACCCGTTGTTCCGGGGGGGACAGATACGCAGTATTTT. It encodes CASSPVVPGGTDTQYF.

The rearrangement links TRBV21-1 to TRBJ1-3; the DNA was not used to check the table's D call, TRBD1. TRBV21-1 is listed as a pseudogene. The CDR3 length is 14 residues. The CDR3, as DNA: TGTGCCAGCAGCAAAGTGTGGCTTGGAAACACCATATATTTT. Translated: CASSKVWLGNTIYF.

In its sample, this clone was seen many times. The chain carries TRBV21-1 and TRBJ2-7; the DNA was not compared with TRBD2, the D call given in the table. TRBV21-1 is flagged as a pseudogene. The CDR3 sequence is 15 residues long. The CDR3 here is CASSLGRGSPYEQYF. Written as DNA, the CDR3 is TGTGCCAGCAGCCTGGGGCGGGGGAGCCCCTACGAGCAGTACTTC.

The table lists this clone with a count of one. This chain uses TRBV5-1 with TRBJ2-3; the D is unclear. Germline V lookup: CDR1 SGHRS, CDR2 YFSETQ. This CDR3 region has 12 residues. With 4 bases removed from V and 0 bases from J, the gap between germline ends came to 3 bases. The CDR3 spells CASSISTDTQYF. CDR3 nucleotides: TGCGCCAGCAGCATAAGCACAGATACGCAGTATTTT.

The chain employs TRBV5-1 and TRBJ2-2, with 9 nucleotides matching TRBD2. The V gene's germline CDR1 is SGHRS and CDR2 YFSETQ. This CDR3 region has 16 residues. V gave up 0 bases and J gave up 6 bases; unmatched junction bases: 6. As DNA, the CDR3 is TGCGCCAGCAGCTTGGCTGGCGGGAGGGCCGCCGGGGAGCTGTTTTTT. This gives the protein CASSLAGGRAAGELFF.

This chain joins TRBV5-4 and TRBJ1-3, with TRBD1 matching 7 bases. Per the germline V gene, CDR1 is SGHNT and CDR2 is YYREEE (reference sequence). The CDR3 has 16 residues. The V segment lost 0 bases and the J segment 7 bases; nucleotides outside the gene matches: 10. CDR3 nucleotides: TGTGCCAGCAGCTTGGGACAGGGCAAACTCGCGAACACCATATATTTT. It encodes CASSLGQGKLANTIYF.

The chain uses TRBV7-2 and TRBJ2-7; unclear D gene. The CDR3 loop spans 13 amino acids. Germline V gene sequence: CDR1 SGHTA, CDR2 FQGNSA. Trimming took 2 bases from V and 2 from J, leaving 7 bases between them. As DNA, the CDR3 is TGTGCCAGCAGCTTACCCGGCCCCTACGAGCAGTACTTC. It yields the protein CASSLPGPYEQYF.